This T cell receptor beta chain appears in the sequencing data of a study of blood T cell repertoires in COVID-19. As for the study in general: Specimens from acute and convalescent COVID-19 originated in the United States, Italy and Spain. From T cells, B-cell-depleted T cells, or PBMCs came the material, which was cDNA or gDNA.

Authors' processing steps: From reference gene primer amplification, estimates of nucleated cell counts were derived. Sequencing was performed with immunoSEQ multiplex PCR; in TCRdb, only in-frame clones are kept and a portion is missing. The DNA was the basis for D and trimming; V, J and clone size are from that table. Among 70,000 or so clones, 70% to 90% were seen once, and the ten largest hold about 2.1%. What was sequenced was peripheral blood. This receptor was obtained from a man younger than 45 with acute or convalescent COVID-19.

The CDR3: CASSRIATGELFF. CDR3 coding DNA: TGTGCCAGCAGCCGCATTGCGACCGGGGAGCTGTTTTTT. This chain links TRBV7-2 with TRBJ2-2, with no clear D. Trimming cost V 5 bases and J 5 bases, with 9 bases left between them. From germline, CDR1 is SGHTA and CDR2 FQGNSA. The CDR3 spans 13 residues.